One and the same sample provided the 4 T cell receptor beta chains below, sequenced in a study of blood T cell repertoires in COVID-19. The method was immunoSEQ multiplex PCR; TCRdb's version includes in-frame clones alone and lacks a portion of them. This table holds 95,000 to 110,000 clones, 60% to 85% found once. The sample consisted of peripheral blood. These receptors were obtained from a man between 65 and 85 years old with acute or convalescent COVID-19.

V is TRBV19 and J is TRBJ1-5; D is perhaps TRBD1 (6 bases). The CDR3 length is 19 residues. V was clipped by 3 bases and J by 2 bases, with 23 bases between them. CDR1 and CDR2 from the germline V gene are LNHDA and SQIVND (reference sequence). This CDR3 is CASSMEVGQGPSGNQPQHF. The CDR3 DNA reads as TGTGCCAGTAGTATGGAGGTGGGGCAGGGGCCCTCCGGCAATCAGCCCCAGCATTTT.

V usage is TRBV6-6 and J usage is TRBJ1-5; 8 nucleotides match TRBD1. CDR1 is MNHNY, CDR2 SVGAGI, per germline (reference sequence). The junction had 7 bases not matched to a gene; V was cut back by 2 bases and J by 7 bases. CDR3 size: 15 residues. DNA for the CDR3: TGTGCCAGCAGTTACGGACAGGGCGGCAGACAGCCCCAGCATTTT. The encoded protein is CASSYGQGGRQPQHF.

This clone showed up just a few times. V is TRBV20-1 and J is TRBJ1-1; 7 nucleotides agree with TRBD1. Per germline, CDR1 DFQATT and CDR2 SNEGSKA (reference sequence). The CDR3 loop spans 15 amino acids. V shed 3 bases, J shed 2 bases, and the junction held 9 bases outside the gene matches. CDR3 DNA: TGCAGTGCTAGTGCTCTAGACAGGGCCAACACTGAAGCTTTCTTT. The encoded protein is CSASALDRANTEAFF.

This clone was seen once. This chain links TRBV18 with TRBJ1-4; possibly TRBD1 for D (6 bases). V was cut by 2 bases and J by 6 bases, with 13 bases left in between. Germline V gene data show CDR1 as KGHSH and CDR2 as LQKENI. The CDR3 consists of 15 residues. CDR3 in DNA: TGTGCCAGCTCACCAGAAGCACAGGGTCATGAAAAACTGTTTTTT. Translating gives CASSPEAQGHEKLFF.